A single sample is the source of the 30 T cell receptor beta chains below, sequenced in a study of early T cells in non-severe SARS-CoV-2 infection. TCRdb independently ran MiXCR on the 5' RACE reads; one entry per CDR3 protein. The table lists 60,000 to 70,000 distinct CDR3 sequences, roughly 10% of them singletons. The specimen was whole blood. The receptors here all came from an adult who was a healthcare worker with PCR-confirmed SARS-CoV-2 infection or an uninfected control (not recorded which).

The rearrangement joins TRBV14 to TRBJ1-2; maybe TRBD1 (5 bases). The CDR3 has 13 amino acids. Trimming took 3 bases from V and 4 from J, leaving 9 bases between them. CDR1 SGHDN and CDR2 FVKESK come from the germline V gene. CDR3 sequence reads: CASSQGQRYGYTF. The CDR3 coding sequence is TGTGCCAGCAGCCAGGGGCAGCGCTATGGCTACACCTTC.

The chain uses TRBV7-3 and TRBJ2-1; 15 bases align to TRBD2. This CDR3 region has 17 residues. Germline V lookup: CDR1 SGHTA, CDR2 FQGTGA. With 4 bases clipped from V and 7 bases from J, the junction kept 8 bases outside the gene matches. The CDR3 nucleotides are TGTGCCAGCAGCTGGGGATCCGGGACTAGCGGGAGGAATGAGCAGTTCTTC. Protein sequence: CASSWGSGTSGRNEQFF.

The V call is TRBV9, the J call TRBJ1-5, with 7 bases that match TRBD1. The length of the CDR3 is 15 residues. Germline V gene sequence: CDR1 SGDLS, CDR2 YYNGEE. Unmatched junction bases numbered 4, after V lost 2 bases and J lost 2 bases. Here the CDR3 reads CASSVTGNGNQPQHF. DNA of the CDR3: TGTGCCAGCAGCGTGACAGGGAATGGCAATCAGCCCCAGCATTTT.

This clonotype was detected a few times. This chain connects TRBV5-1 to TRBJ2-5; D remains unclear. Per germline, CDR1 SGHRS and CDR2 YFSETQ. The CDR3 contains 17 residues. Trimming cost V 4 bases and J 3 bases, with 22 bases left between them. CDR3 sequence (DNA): TGCGCCAGCAGCCCCCCAGGTGGGGTTACGCGGAAAGAGACCCAGTACTTC. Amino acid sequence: CASSPPGGVTRKETQYF.

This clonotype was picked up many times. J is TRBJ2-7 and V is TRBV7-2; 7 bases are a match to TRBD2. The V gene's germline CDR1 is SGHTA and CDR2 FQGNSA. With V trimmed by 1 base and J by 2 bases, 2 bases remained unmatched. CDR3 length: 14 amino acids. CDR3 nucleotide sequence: TGTGCCAGCAGCTTAGGGGCGGGAGCCTACGAGCAGTACTTC. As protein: CASSLGAGAYEQYF.

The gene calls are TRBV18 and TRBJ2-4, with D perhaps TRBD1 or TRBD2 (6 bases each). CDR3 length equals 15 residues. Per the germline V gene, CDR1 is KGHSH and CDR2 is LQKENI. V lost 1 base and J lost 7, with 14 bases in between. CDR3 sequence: CASSPQTGARNIQYF. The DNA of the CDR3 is TGTGCCAGCTCACCACAGACGGGGGCGCGGAACATTCAGTACTTC.

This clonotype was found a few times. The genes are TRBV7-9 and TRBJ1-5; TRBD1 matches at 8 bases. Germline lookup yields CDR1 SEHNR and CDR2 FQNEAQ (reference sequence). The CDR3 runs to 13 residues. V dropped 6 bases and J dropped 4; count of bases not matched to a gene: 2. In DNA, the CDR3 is TGTGCCAGCAGTGGACAGGGTAATCAGCCCCAGCATTTT. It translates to CASSGQGNQPQHF.

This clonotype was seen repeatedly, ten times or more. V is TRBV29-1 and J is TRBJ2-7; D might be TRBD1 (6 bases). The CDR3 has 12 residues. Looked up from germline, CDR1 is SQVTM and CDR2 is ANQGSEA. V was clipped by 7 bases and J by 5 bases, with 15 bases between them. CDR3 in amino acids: CSGRGQSDEQYF. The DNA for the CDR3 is TGCAGCGGCCGAGGACAGAGCGACGAGCAGTACTTC.

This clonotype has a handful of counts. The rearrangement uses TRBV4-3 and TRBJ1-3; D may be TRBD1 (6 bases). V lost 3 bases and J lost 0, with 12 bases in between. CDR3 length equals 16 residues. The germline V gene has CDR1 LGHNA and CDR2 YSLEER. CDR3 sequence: CASSHVRGDSGNTIYF. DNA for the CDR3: TGCGCCAGCAGCCACGTCAGGGGCGACTCTGGAAACACCATATATTTT.

The CDR3 DNA reads as TGCGCCAGCAGCCAAGGGGGGCCGTTTGGGAGCAATCAGCCCCAGCATTTT. This sequence encodes CASSQGGPFGSNQPQHF. The chain carries TRBV4-1 and TRBJ1-5; a weak D match, TRBD1 (6 bases). Trimming cost V 1 base and J 1 base, with 14 bases left between them. This CDR3 spans 17 amino acids. From germline, CDR1 is MGHRA and CDR2 YSYEKL.

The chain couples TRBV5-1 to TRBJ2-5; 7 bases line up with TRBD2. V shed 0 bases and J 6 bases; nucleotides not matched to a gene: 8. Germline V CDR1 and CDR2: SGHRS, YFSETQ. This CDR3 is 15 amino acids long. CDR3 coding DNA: TGCGCCAGCAGCTTGGATGGCGGGAGTTCAAAGACCCAGTACTTC. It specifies CASSLDGGSSKTQYF.

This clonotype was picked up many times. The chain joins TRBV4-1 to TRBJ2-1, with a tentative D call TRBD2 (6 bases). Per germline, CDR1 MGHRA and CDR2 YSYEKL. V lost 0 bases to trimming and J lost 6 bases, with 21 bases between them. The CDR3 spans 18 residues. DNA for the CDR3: TGCGCCAGCAGCCAAGAGAGTGTTAGCGGCCTATTAGGCAATGAGCAGTTCTTC. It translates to CASSQESVSGLLGNEQFF.

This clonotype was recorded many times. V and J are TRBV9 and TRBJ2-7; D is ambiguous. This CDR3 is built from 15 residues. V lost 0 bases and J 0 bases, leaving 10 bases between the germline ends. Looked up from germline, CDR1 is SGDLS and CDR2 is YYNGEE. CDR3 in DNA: TGTGCCAGCAGCGTAGAAGGCACCTTCTCCTACGAGCAGTACTTC. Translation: CASSVEGTFSYEQYF.

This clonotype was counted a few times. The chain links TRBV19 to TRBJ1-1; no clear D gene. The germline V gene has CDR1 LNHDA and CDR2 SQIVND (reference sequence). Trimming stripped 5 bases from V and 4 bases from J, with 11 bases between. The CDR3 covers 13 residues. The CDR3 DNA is TGTGCCAGTAGTCTCGCGGAGACCACTGAAGCTTTCTTT. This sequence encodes CASSLAETTEAFF.

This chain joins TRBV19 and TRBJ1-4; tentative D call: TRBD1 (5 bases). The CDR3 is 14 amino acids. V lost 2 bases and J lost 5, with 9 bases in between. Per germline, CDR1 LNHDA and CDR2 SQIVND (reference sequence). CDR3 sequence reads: CASSILAGNEKLFF. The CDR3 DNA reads TGTGCCAGTAGTATACTGGCAGGGAATGAAAAACTGTTTTTT.

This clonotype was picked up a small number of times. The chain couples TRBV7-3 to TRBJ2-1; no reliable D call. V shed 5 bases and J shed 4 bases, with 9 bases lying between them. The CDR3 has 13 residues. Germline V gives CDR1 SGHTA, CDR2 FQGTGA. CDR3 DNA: TGTGCCAGCAGCGCCGCTGAGTACAATGAGCAGTTCTTC. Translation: CASSAAEYNEQFF.

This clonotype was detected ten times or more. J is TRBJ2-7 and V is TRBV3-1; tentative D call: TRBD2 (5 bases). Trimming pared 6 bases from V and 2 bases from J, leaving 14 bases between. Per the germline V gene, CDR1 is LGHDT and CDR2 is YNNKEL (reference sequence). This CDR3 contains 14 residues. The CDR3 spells CASRGRESTYEQYF. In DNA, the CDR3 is TGTGCCAGCAGGGGAAGGGAGTCGACCTACGAGCAGTACTTC.

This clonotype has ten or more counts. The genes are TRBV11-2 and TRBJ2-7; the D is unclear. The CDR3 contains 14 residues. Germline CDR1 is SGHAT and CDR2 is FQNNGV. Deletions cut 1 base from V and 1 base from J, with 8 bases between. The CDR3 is CASSLGSQSYEQYF. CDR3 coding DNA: TGTGCCAGCAGCTTAGGGTCCCAGTCCTACGAGCAGTACTTC.

CDR3 residues: CASSPLTSGTDIQYF. In DNA, the CDR3 is TGTGCCAGCAGTCCCTTGACTAGCGGTACGGACATTCAGTACTTC. The chain joins TRBV28 to TRBJ2-4, with TRBD2 matching over 9 bases. This CDR3 comprises 15 residues. The trim removed 5 bases at V and 8 bases at J, leaving 10 bases unmatched. Germline V gives CDR1 MDHEN, CDR2 SYDVKM. The complete variable domain, with remaining parts taken from reference TRBV28 and TRBJ2-4, reads DVKVTQSSRYLVKRTGEKVFLECVQDMDHENMFWYRQDPGLGLRLIYFSYDVKMKEKGDIPEGYSVSREKKERFSLILESASTNQTSMYLCASSPLTSGTDIQYFGAGTRLSVL.

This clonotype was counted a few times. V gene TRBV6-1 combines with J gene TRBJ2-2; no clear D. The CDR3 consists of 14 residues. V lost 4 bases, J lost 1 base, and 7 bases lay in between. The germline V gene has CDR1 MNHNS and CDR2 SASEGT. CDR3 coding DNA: TGTGCCAGCAGTGGCGGTAGGAACACCGGGGAGCTGTTTTTT. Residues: CASSGGRNTGELFF.

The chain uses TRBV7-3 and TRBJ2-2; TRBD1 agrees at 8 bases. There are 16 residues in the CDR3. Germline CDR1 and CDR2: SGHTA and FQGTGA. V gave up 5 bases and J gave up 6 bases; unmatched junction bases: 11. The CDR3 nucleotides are TGTGCCAGCAGCCGAACCGGACAGGGCGGAGCCGGGGAGCTGTTTTTT. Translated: CASSRTGQGGAGELFF. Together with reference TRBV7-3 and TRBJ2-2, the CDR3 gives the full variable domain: GAGVSQTPSNKVTEKGKYVELRCDPISGHTALYWYRQSLGQGPEFLIYFQGTGAADDSGLPNDRFFAVRPEGSVSTLKIQRTERGDSAVYLCASSRTGQGGAGELFFGEGSRLTVL.

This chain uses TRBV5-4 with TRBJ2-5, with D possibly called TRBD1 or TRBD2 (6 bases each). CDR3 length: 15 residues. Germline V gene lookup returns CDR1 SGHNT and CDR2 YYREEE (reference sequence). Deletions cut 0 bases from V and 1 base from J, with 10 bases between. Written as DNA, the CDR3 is TGTGCCAGCAGCTTGGGTAGGGGGGTCCAAGAGACCCAGTACTTC. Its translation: CASSLGRGVQETQYF.

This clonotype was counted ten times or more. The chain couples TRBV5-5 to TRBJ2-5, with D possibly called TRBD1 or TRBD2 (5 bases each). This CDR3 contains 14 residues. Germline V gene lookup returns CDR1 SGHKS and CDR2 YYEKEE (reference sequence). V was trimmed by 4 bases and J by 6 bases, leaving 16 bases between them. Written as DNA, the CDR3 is TGTGCCAGCAGCCCGGGACCCCAGGAGCAGACCCAGTACTTC. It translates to CASSPGPQEQTQYF.

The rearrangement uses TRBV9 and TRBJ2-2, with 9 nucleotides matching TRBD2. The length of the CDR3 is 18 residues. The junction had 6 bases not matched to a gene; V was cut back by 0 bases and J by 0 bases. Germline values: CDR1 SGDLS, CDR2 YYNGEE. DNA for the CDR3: TGTGCCAGCAGCGTAGAAGGGGCTAGCGGGACGAACACCGGGGAGCTGTTTTTT. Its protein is CASSVEGASGTNTGELFF. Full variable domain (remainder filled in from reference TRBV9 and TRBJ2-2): DSGVTQTPKHLITATGQRVTLRCSPRSGDLSVYWYQQSLDQGLQFLIQYYNGEERAKGNILERFSAQQFPDLHSELNLSSLELGDSALYFCASSVEGASGTNTGELFFGEGSRLTVL.

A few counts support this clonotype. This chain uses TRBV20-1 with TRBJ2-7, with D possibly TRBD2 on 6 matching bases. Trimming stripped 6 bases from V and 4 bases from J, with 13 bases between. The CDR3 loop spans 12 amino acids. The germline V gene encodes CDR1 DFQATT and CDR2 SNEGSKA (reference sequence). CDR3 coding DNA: TGCAGTGCCATCGGAGGGCGATACGAGCAGTACTTC. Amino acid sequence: CSAIGGRYEQYF.

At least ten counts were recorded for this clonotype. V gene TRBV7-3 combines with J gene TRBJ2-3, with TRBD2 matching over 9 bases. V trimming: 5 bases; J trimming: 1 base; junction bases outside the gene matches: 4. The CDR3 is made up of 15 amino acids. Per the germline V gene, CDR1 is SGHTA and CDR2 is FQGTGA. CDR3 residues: CASSRTSARTDTQYF. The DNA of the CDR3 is TGTGCCAGCAGCCGGACTAGCGCCCGCACAGATACGCAGTATTTT.

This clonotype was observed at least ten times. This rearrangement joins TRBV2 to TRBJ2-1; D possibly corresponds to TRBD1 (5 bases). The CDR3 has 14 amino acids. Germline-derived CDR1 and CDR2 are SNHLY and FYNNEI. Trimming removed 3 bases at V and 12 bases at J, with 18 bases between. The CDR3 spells CASSETANSLTQFF. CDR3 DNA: TGTGCCAGCAGTGAGACAGCCAATTCCCTCACGCAGTTCTTC.

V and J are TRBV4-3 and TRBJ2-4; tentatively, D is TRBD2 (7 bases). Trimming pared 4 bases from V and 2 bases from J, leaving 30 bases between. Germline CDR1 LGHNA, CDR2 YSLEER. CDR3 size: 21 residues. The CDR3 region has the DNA TGCGCCAGCAGCCTTTTTCCTTTAGGGGGGGTATCGGACTATTCCAAAAACATTCAGTACTTC. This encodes CASSLFPLGGVSDYSKNIQYF.

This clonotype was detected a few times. The DNA of the CDR3 is TGTGCCAGCTCACCCGGACTAGCGAAAGCCTACGAGCAGTACTTC. Translated, it gives CASSPGLAKAYEQYF. The chain carries TRBV18 and TRBJ2-7; 9 bases agree with TRBD2. Germline V gene lookup returns CDR1 KGHSH and CDR2 LQKENI. V was pared by 3 bases and J by 2 bases, with 5 bases of the junction left unmatched. The CDR3 is 15 residues long.

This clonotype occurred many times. The CDR3 nucleotides are TGTGCCAGCAGCCAAAGGGCTCTAGCGGGAGGCAATGAGCAGTTCTTC. Protein sequence: CASSQRALAGGNEQFF. The V call is TRBV4-2, the J call TRBJ2-1; 11 nucleotides agree with TRBD2. Germline CDR1 LGHNA, CDR2 YNFKEQ. The CDR3 sequence is 16 residues long. V dropped 2 bases and J dropped 6; count of bases not matched to a gene: 6.